These T cell receptor beta chains were read from a single sample in a study of siplizumab effects on memory and regulatory T cells. The protocol was immunoSEQ multiplex PCR, while the TCRdb copy is restricted to in-frame clones and leaves out a portion. Among roughly 50,000 clones listed, about 97% were seen once. Material for sequencing was naive CD4+ T cells sorted from blood. The source is a human donor in good health. Both conserved end residues are part of each CDR3. The order of the fields is CDR3 protein, CDR3 DNA, J gene, clone size, V gene, D gene. A D gene is named only where the DNA matches it firmly. Size is omitted from some rows. Given values are once, few, many or a class for expanded clones.

cdr3_aa: CASSPVKYPTDTQYF
cdr3_nt: TGCGCCAGCAGCCCGGTAAAGTACCCCACAGATACGCAGTATTTT
j_call: TRBJ2-3
clone_size: NA
v_call: TRBV5-1
d_call: NA

cdr3_aa: CASSWDIMSNQPQHF
cdr3_nt: TGTGCCAGCAGCTGGGACATCATGAGCAATCAGCCCCAGCATTTT
j_call: TRBJ1-5
clone_size: NA
v_call: TRBV2
d_call: NA

cdr3_aa: CASSLRDYNEQFF
cdr3_nt: TGTGCCAGCTCACTCCGGGACTACAATGAGCAGTTCTTC
j_call: TRBJ2-1
clone_size: NA
v_call: TRBV18
d_call: NA

cdr3_aa: CASSVGEGWSEAFF
cdr3_nt: TGTGCCAGCAGCGTCGGCGAGGGATGGAGTGAAGCTTTCTTT
j_call: TRBJ1-1
clone_size: NA
v_call: TRBV9
d_call: NA

cdr3_aa: CASSFIPMGNTEAFF
cdr3_nt: TGTGCCAGCAGTTTTATCCCCATGGGAAACACTGAAGCTTTCTTT
j_call: TRBJ1-1
clone_size: NA
v_call: TRBV28
d_call: NA

cdr3_aa: CASSQGQGVNTEAFF
cdr3_nt: TGTGCCAGTAGCCAGGGACAGGGGGTAAACACTGAAGCTTTCTTT
j_call: TRBJ1-1
clone_size: NA
v_call: TRBV19
d_call: TRBD1

cdr3_aa: CASSLIAGGSYNEQFF
cdr3_nt: TGCGCCAGCAGCTTGATAGCGGGAGGGTCCTACAATGAGCAGTTCTTC
j_call: TRBJ2-1
clone_size: NA
v_call: TRBV5-1
d_call: TRBD2

cdr3_aa: CASTQSGTDTQYF
cdr3_nt: TGCGCCAGCACGCAGTCTGGCACAGATACGCAGTATTTT
j_call: TRBJ2-3
clone_size: once
v_call: TRBV5-1
d_call: NA

cdr3_aa: CASSYRSGSGANVLTF
cdr3_nt: TGTGCCAGCAGTTACAGGTCGGGCTCTGGGGCCAACGTCCTGACTTTC
j_call: TRBJ2-6
clone_size: NA
v_call: TRBV6-5
d_call: NA

cdr3_aa: CAWSVGGQGYQPQHF
cdr3_nt: TGTGCCTGGAGTGTAGGAGGGCAGGGCTATCAGCCCCAGCATTTT
j_call: TRBJ1-5
clone_size: NA
v_call: TRBV30
d_call: NA

cdr3_aa: CASSQEVGSGSTSSYEQYF
cdr3_nt: TGCGCCAGCAGCCAAGAAGTAGGTAGCGGGAGTACTTCCTCCTACGAGCAGTACTTC
j_call: TRBJ2-7
clone_size: once
v_call: TRBV4-1
d_call: TRBD2

cdr3_aa: CASSWTGTQETQYF
cdr3_nt: TGTGCCAGCAGCTGGACAGGGACCCAAGAGACCCAGTACTTC
j_call: TRBJ2-5
clone_size: once
v_call: TRBV5-5
d_call: TRBD1

cdr3_aa: CASSWDTTEDGDYTF
cdr3_nt: TGCGCCAGCAGCTGGGACACGACCGAAGATGGGGACTACACCTTC
j_call: TRBJ1-2
clone_size: NA
v_call: TRBV5-1
d_call: NA

cdr3_aa: CASSVGTGSRVEETQYF
cdr3_nt: TGTGCCAGCAGCGTAGGGACAGGGAGTCGGGTGGAAGAGACCCAGTACTTC
j_call: TRBJ2-5
clone_size: NA
v_call: TRBV9
d_call: TRBD1

cdr3_aa: CASSQDAGWGRSPLHF
cdr3_nt: TGTGCCAGCAGCCAAGATGCCGGGTGGGGTCGATCACCCCTCCACTTT
j_call: TRBJ1-6
clone_size: NA
v_call: TRBV14
d_call: NA

cdr3_aa: CASSSGLVIDEQFF
cdr3_nt: TGTGCCAGCAGCTCCGGACTAGTGATAGACGAGCAGTTCTTC
j_call: TRBJ2-1
clone_size: NA
v_call: TRBV7-9
d_call: TRBD2

cdr3_aa: CASSISQNTEAFF
cdr3_nt: TGTGCCAGCTCGATCTCCCAGAACACTGAAGCTTTCTTT
j_call: TRBJ1-1
clone_size: NA
v_call: TRBV19
d_call: NA

cdr3_aa: CASGLGTFYEQYF
cdr3_nt: TGTGCTAGTGGTTTGGGAACGTTCTACGAGCAGTACTTC
j_call: TRBJ2-7
clone_size: NA
v_call: TRBV12-5
d_call: NA

cdr3_aa: CATLGADSYGYTF
cdr3_nt: TGTGCCACCCTCGGTGCAGATTCCTATGGCTACACCTTC
j_call: TRBJ1-2
clone_size: few
v_call: TRBV19
d_call: NA

cdr3_aa: CASSVDPGGDTEAFF
cdr3_nt: TGTGCCAGCAGCGTAGACCCAGGGGGGGACACTGAAGCTTTCTTT
j_call: TRBJ1-1
clone_size: NA
v_call: TRBV9
d_call: TRBD1

cdr3_aa: CASRPGQSNEKLFF
cdr3_nt: TGTGCCAGCAGGCCGGGACAGAGTAATGAAAAACTGTTTTTT
j_call: TRBJ1-4
clone_size: NA
v_call: TRBV2
d_call: TRBD1

cdr3_aa: CASSLSTNTGELFF
cdr3_nt: TGTGCTAGCAGCTTATCTACGAACACCGGGGAGCTGTTTTTT
j_call: TRBJ2-2
clone_size: NA
v_call: TRBV7-7
d_call: NA

cdr3_aa: CAWTEPGLAGPYEQYF
cdr3_nt: TGTGCCTGGACTGAGCCGGGACTAGCGGGACCCTACGAGCAGTACTTC
j_call: TRBJ2-7
clone_size: NA
v_call: TRBV30
d_call: TRBD2

cdr3_aa: CASSIDRGRETQYF
cdr3_nt: TGTGCCAGCAGTATCGACAGGGGACGGGAGACCCAGTACTTC
j_call: TRBJ2-5
clone_size: NA
v_call: TRBV2
d_call: TRBD1

cdr3_aa: CASSVTGEAWDEQFF
cdr3_nt: TGTGCCAGCAGCGTGACGGGGGAGGCCTGGGATGAGCAGTTCTTC
j_call: TRBJ2-1
clone_size: NA
v_call: TRBV6-5
d_call: NA

cdr3_aa: CASPRGGWEQETQYF
cdr3_nt: TGTGCCAGCCCGAGGGGAGGGTGGGAACAAGAGACCCAGTACTTC
j_call: TRBJ2-5
clone_size: NA
v_call: TRBV6-1
d_call: TRBD2

cdr3_aa: CASSLDPGTNNEQFF
cdr3_nt: TGTGCCAGCAGCTTAGACCCGGGTACTAATAATGAGCAGTTCTTC
j_call: TRBJ2-1
clone_size: NA
v_call: TRBV7-3
d_call: NA

cdr3_aa: CAWSVPGRNTEAFF
cdr3_nt: TGTGCCTGGAGTGTACCTGGGAGGAACACTGAAGCTTTCTTT
j_call: TRBJ1-1
clone_size: NA
v_call: TRBV30
d_call: NA

cdr3_aa: CARWGRGGNQPQHF
cdr3_nt: TGTGCCAGGTGGGGCAGGGGGGGCAATCAGCCCCAGCATTTT
j_call: TRBJ1-5
clone_size: NA
v_call: TRBV19
d_call: TRBD1

cdr3_aa: CASSLGGASGQPQHF
cdr3_nt: TGCGCCAGCAGCTTGGGAGGGGCTTCCGGGCAGCCCCAGCATTTT
j_call: TRBJ1-5
clone_size: NA
v_call: TRBV5-1
d_call: NA

cdr3_aa: CASSLDYSYEQYF
cdr3_nt: TGTGCCAGCAGCTTAGATTACAGCTACGAGCAGTACTTC
j_call: TRBJ2-7
clone_size: once
v_call: TRBV7-2
d_call: NA

cdr3_aa: CSVIKGATNEKLFF
cdr3_nt: TGCAGCGTGATTAAGGGTGCAACTAATGAAAAACTGTTTTTT
j_call: TRBJ1-4
clone_size: NA
v_call: TRBV29-1
d_call: NA

cdr3_aa: CASSPPSVTGELFF
cdr3_nt: TGTGCCAGCTCACCTCCTAGCGTTACCGGGGAGCTGTTTTTT
j_call: TRBJ2-2
clone_size: NA
v_call: TRBV18
d_call: NA

cdr3_aa: CASSLLAGAYNEQFF
cdr3_nt: TGCGCCAGCAGCTTGCTAGCGGGAGCCTACAATGAGCAGTTCTTC
j_call: TRBJ2-1
clone_size: NA
v_call: TRBV5-1
d_call: TRBD2

cdr3_aa: CASSLSGAAGTDTQYF
cdr3_nt: TGCGCCAGCAGCTTGTCGGGGGCCGCAGGAACAGATACGCAGTATTTT
j_call: TRBJ2-3
clone_size: NA
v_call: TRBV5-1
d_call: NA

cdr3_aa: CASTFQGGEQFF
cdr3_nt: TGTGCCAGCACGTTTCAGGGCGGTGAGCAGTTCTTC
j_call: TRBJ2-1
clone_size: NA
v_call: TRBV27
d_call: NA

cdr3_aa: CASSLGITGETQYF
cdr3_nt: TGCGCCAGCAGCTTGGGCATCACCGGGGAGACCCAGTACTTC
j_call: TRBJ2-5
clone_size: NA
v_call: TRBV5-1
d_call: NA

cdr3_aa: CASSEAVEEKLFF
cdr3_nt: TGTGCCAGCAGTGAAGCGGTTGAGGAAAAACTGTTTTTT
j_call: TRBJ1-4
clone_size: NA
v_call: TRBV28
d_call: NA

cdr3_aa: CASSLDPGDNSPLHF
cdr3_nt: TGCGCCAGCAGCTTGGATCCAGGGGATAATTCACCCCTCCACTTT
j_call: TRBJ1-6
clone_size: NA
v_call: TRBV5-1
d_call: NA

cdr3_aa: CASSLRREGNYNEQFF
cdr3_nt: TGCGCCAGCAGCTTGCGACGGGAGGGTAACTACAATGAGCAGTTCTTC
j_call: TRBJ2-1
clone_size: NA
v_call: TRBV5-1
d_call: TRBD2

cdr3_aa: CASSLGAGGTDTQYF
cdr3_nt: TGCGCCAGCAGCTTGGGGGCAGGGGGCACAGATACGCAGTATTTT
j_call: TRBJ2-3
clone_size: NA
v_call: TRBV5-1
d_call: NA

cdr3_aa: CASTPGQNQMNTEAFF
cdr3_nt: TGTGCCAGCACTCCGGGACAGAATCAAATGAACACTGAAGCTTTCTTT
j_call: TRBJ1-1
clone_size: once
v_call: TRBV18
d_call: TRBD1

cdr3_aa: CASRSGTFEQYF
cdr3_nt: TGTGCCAGCAGATCCGGGACATTCGAGCAGTACTTC
j_call: TRBJ2-7
clone_size: NA
v_call: TRBV6-1
d_call: NA